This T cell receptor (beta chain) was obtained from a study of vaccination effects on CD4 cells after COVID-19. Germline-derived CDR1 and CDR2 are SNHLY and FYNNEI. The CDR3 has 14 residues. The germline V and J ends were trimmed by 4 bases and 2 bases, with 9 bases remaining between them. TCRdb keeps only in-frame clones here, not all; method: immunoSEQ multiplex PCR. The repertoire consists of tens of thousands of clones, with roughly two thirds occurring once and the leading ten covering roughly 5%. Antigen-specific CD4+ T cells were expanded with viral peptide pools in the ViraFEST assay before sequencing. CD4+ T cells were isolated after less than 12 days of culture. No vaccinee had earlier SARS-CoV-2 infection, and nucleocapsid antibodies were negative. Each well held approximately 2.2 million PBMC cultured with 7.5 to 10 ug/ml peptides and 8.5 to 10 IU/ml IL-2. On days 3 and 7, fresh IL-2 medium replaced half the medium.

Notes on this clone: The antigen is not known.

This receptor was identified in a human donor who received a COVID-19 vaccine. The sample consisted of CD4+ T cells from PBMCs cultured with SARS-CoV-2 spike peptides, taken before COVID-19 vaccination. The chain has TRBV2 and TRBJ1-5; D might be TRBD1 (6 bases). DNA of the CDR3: TGTGCCAGCAGTGGGGCAGGGGGCAATCAGCCCCAGCATTTT. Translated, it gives CASSGAGGNQPQHF.